This T cell receptor beta chain was observed in a study of early stage breast cancer tumors. Findings and limits, study-wide: Enriched TCRB sequences shared across patients were mostly commonly generated sequences. Chain pairing and CD4, CD8 or FOXP3 expression were not captured.

Sequencing used immunoSEQ multiplex PCR; TCRdb keeps in-frame clones, though not all of them. The sample has around 31,000 clones; 74% are singletons. Trimming pared 3 bases from V and 3 bases from J, leaving 5 bases between. Germline V gene lookup returns CDR1 MDHEN and CDR2 SYDVKM. This CDR3 comprises 12 residues. A note on this clone: Its antigen is currently unknown.

The chain couples TRBV28 to TRBJ1-2; D is uncertain. Sequenced input: blood. The TCR was taken from a person in their forties with breast cancer. The CDR3 sequence is CASSFLDYGYTF. CDR3 DNA sequence: TGTGCCAGCAGTTTTCTGGACTATGGCTACACCTTC.